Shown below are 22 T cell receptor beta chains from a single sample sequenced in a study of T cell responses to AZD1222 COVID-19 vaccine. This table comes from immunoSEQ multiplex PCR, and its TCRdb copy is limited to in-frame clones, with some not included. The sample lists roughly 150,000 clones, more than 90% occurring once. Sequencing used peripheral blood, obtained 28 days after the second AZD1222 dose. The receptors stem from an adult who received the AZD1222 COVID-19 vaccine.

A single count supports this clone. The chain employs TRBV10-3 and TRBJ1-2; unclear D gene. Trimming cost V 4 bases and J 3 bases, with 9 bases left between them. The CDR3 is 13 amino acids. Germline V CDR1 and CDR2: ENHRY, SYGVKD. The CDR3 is CAISAGVDYGYTF. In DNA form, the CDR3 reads TGTGCCATCAGTGCCGGGGTAGACTATGGCTACACCTTC.

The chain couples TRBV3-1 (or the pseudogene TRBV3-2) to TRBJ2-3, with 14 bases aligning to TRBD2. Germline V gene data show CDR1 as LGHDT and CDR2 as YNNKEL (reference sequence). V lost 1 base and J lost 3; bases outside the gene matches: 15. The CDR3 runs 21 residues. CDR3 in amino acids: CASSQVVGTSGSEGLTDTQYF. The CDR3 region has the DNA TGTGCCAGCAGCCAAGTGGTTGGGACTAGCGGGAGTGAGGGATTAACAGATACGCAGTATTTT.

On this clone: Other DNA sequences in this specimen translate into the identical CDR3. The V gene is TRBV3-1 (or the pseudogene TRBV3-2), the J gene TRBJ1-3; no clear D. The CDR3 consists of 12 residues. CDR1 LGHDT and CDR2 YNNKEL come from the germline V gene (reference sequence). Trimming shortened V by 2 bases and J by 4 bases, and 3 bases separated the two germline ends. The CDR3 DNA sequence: TGTGCCAGCAGCCAACTCGGAAACACCATATATTTT. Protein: CASSQLGNTIYF.

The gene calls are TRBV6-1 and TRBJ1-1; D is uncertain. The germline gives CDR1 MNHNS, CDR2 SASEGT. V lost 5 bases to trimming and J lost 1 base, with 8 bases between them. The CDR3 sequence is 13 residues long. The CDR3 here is CASSPWGNTEAFF. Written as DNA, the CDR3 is TGTGCCAGCAGTCCCTGGGGGAACACTGAAGCTTTCTTT.

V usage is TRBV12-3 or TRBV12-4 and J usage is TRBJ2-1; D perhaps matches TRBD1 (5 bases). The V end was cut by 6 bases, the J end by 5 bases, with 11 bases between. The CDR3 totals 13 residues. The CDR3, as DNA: TGTGCCAGCAGACGACAGTCTAACAATGAGCAGTTCTTC. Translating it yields CASRRQSNNEQFF.

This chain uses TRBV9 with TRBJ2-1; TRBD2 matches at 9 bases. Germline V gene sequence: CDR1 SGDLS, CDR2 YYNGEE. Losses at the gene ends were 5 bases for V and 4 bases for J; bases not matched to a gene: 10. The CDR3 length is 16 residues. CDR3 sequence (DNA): TGTGCCAGCAGTCGAAGCCCAACTAGCGGGTACAATGAGCAGTTCTTC. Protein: CASSRSPTSGYNEQFF. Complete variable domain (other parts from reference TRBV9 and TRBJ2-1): DSGVTQTPKHLITATGQRVTLRCSPRSGDLSVYWYQQSLDQGLQFLIQYYNGEERAKGNILERFSAQQFPDLHSELNLSSLELGDSALYFCASSRSPTSGYNEQFFGPGTRLTVL.

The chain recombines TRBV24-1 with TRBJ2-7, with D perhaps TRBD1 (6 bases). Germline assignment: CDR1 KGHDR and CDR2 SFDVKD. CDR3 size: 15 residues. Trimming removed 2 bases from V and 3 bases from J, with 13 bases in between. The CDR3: CATSDYRDTRYEQYF. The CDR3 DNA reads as TGTGCCACCAGTGATTATCGGGACACCCGCTACGAGCAGTACTTC.

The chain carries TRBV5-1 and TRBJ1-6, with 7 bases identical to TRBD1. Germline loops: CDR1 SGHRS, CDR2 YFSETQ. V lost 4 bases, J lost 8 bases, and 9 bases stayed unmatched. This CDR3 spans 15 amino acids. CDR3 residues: CASSLTDRRDSPLHF. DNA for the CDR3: TGCGCCAGCAGCCTAACGGACAGGCGGGATTCACCCCTCCACTTT.

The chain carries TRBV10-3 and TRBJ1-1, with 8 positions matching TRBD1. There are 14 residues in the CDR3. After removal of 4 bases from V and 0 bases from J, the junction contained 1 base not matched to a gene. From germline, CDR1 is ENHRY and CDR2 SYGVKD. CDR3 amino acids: CAISGQGMNTEAFF. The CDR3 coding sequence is TGTGCCATCAGTGGACAGGGGATGAACACTGAAGCTTTCTTT.

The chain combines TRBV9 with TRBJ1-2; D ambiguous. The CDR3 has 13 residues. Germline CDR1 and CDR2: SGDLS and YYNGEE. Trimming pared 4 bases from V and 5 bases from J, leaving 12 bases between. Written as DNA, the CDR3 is TGTGCCAGCAGCTTAGCAGAGCCTTATGGCTACACCTTC. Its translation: CASSLAEPYGYTF.

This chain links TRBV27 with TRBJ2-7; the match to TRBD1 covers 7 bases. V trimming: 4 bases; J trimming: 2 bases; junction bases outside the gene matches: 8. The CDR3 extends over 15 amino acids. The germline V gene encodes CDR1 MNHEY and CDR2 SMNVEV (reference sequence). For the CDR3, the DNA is TGTGCCAGCAGTTCAATCCGGGACAGCACCTACGAGCAGTACTTC. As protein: CASSSIRDSTYEQYF.

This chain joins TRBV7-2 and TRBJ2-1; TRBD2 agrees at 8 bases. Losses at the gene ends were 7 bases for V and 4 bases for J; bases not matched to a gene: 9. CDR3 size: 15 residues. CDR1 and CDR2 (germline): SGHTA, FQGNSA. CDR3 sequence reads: CASTSGGSSYNEQFF. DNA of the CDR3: TGTGCCAGCACCTCGGGGGGGTCCTCTTACAATGAGCAGTTCTTC.

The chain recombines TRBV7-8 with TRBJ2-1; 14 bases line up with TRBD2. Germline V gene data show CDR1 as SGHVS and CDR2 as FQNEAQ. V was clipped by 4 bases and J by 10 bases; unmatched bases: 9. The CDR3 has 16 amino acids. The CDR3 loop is CASSSGTSGGPREQFF. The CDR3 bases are TGTGCCAGCAGCTCCGGGACTAGCGGGGGCCCCCGGGAGCAGTTCTTC.

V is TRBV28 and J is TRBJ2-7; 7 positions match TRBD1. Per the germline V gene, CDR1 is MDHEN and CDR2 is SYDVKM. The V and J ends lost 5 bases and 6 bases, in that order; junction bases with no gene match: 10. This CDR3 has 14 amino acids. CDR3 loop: CASSLPGTASEQYF. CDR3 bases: TGTGCCAGCAGTCTCCCCGGGACAGCCAGCGAGCAGTACTTC.

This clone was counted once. CDR3 nucleotides: TGTGCCACCAGCAGAGACGCAGGTCTTTTACAAGAGACCCAGTACTTC. The encoded protein is CATSRDAGLLQETQYF. The J gene is TRBJ2-5, the V gene TRBV15; D is uncertain. There are 16 residues in the CDR3. The germline CDR1 and CDR2 sequences are LNHNV and YYDKDF (reference sequence). Trimming cost V 0 bases and J 2 bases, with 13 bases left between them.

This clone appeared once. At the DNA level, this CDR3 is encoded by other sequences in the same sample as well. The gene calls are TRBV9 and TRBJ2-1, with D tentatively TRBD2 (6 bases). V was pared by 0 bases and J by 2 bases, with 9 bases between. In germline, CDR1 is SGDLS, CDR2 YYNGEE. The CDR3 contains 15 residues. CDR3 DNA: TGTGCCAGCAGCGTAGGTGGGGGGACCTACAATGAGCAGTTCTTC. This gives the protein CASSVGGGTYNEQFF.

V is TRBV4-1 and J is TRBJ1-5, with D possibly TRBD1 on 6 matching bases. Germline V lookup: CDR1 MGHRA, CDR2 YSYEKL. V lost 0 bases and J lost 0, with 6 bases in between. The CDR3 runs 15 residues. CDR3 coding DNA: TGCGCCAGCAGCCAAGACAGGGGTAGCAATCAGCCCCAGCATTTT. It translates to CASSQDRGSNQPQHF.

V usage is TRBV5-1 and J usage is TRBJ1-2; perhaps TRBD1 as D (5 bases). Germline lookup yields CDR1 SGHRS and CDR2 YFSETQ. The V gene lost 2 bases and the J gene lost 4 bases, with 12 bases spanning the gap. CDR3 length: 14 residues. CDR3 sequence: CASSFGDWSYGYTF. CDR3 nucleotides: TGCGCCAGCAGCTTCGGGGACTGGTCCTATGGCTACACCTTC.

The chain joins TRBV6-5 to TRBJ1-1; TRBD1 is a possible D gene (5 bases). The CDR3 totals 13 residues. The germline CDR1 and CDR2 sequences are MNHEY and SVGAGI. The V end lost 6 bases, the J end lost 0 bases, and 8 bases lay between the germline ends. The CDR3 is CASRTTVNTEAFF. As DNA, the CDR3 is TGTGCCAGCAGGACGACAGTGAACACTGAAGCTTTCTTT.

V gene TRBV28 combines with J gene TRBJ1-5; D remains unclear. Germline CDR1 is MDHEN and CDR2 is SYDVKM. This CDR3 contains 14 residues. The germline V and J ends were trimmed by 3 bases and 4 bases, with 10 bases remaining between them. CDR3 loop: CASSFYPGNQPQHF. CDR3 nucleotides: TGTGCCAGCAGTTTCTATCCGGGTAATCAGCCCCAGCATTTT.

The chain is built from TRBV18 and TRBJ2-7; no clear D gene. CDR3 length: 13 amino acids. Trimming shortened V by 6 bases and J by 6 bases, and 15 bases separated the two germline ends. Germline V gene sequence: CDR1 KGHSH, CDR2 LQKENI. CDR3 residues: CASSLDLDGEQYF. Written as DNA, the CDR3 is TGTGCCAGCTCTCTGGACCTGGACGGCGAGCAGTACTTC.

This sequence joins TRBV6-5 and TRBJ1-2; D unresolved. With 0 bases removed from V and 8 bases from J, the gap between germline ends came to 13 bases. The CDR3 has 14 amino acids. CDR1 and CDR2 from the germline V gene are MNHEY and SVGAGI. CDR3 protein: CASSYSRSRPGYTF. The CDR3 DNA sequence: TGTGCCAGCAGTTACTCGAGGAGTCGACCAGGCTACACCTTC.